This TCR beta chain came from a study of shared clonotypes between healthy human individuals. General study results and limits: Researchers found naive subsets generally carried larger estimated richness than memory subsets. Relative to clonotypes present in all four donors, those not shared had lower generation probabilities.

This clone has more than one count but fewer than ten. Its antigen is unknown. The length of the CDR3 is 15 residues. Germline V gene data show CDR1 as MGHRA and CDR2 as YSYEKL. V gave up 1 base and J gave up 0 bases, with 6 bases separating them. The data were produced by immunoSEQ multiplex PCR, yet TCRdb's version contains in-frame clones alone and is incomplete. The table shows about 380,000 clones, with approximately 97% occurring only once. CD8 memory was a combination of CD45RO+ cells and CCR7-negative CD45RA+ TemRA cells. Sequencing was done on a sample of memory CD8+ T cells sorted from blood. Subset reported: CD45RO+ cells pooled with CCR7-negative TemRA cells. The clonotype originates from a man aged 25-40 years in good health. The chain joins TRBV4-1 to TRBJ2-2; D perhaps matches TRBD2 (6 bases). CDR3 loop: CASSQAGANTGELFF. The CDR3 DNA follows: TGCGCCAGCAGCCAAGCGGGAGCGAACACCGGGGAGCTGTTTTTT.